The T cell receptor (beta chain) described here comes from a study of beta chain features in type 1 diabetes (dated 2018 in TCRdb). Study-wide context: Mean age, gender distribution, total cell number and subset yield did not differ between patients and healthy donors. Across all samples, 107,917,701 sorted cells were examined, and cell number per subset correlated strongly with RNA yield. The study compared the TCRB repertoires of sorted circulating CD4+ T cell subsets in recently diagnosed type 1 diabetes patients with those in matched healthy donors. Regulatory and stem cell-like memory subsets were isolated from only 8 patients and about eight healthy donors, whereas naive and central memory subsets came from all 30 or so donors. Broad study findings and their caveats: Type 1 diabetes patients showed a moderate but significant shortening of TCRB CDR3 length in all four CD4+ subsets. Because cDNA was sequenced instead of genomic DNA, activated cells with high expression could be over-represented, although the groups did not differ in activation or CD3 levels. Only small numbers of individuals were included in the HLA sub-analyses, which left unresolved whether HLA type had any influence on TCRB rearrangement. The naive, central memory and regulatory TCRB repertoires appeared to resemble one another more closely among patients than among healthy donors. Patients with type 1 diabetes made fewer insertions and deleted more nucleotides at VDJ recombination sites, implying thymic rearrangement abnormalities. PCR may preferentially amplify shorter templates, but because patient and control samples were amplified and corrected together, any resulting skew would affect both groups equally.

Each donor gave one peripheral blood draw, approximately 0.11 L on average, collected into heparinised tubes. A BD FACSAria II was used to sort naive, central memory, regulatory and stem cell-like memory CD4+ T cells with a panel that included CD45RO, CCR7, CD25, CD127, CD95 and CD27. A purity above 95% was achieved for all sorted populations. PBMCs were isolated right away by Lymphoprep density gradient centrifugation and were stained directly, without culture. To minimize batch effects, samples were stained and sorted in pairs, one healthy donor with one patient per experiment. The germline V gene encodes CDR1 SGHAT and CDR2 FQNNGV. A distance of 9 bases separates the germline ends of V and J, which lose 0 bases and 4 bases respectively. Its CDR3 holds 15 amino acids, cysteine through phenylalanine. Solely the CDR3 DNA is kept, with 45 bases framed from the first base. To note about this clone: The antigen it binds to is not known. Per-base quality was not reported, and no clone a single base away is much larger than it.

The entire isolated RNA was reverse transcribed using the High Capacity cDNA Reverse Transcription Kit, and thus expressed TCRB transcripts were sequenced. Naive, central memory and regulatory T cell samples underwent deep immunoSEQ sequencing, averaging around 3.6 million total reads per sample. After sorted cells were lysed in RLT buffer, RNA was extracted with DNase-treated RNeasy Micro or Mini kits, with the choice depending on cell number. To prevent cross-contamination, every cell subset was processed on its own, while patient and healthy donor samples were processed together. The immunoSEQ multiplex PCR was used to amplify TCRB sequences from cDNA, generating 87-bp fragments that spanned the CDR3 region. Sequencing of the amplicons was done on the Illumina HiSeq platform. In the source study's methods: PCR bias was corrected computationally using synthetic template baselines, and reads within Hamming distance 2 were collapsed, with unmergeable singletons discarded. Reads were aligned to IMGT to assign V, D and J genes, CDR3 length, and insertions or deletions at six rearrangement sites. Within each subset, clonotype counts were normalized to sorted cell number, after which true diversity and Gini coefficients were computed with the tcR R package. The overlap coefficient, calculated on TCRB nucleotide sequences, was used to measure repertoire sharing. As a proxy for the pre-selection repertoire, out-of-frame TCRB sequences from naive cells were analyzed. The source is immuneACCESS, and TCRdb retained only in-frame sequences with V and J called. Part of the clones is not carried over; for the studies checked, unresolved V genes explain less than half of this, and the remainder is unexplained. V and J calls and clone size are as listed in that table; D and trimming were resolved from the DNA. The sample table shows fewer than 900,000 clones, and roughly 15% are seen once. The ten biggest clones cover 0.02% to 0.03% of the sample.

The chain is assembled from TRBV11-2 and TRBJ2-2, with no D gene named confidently. The clonotype originates from a young woman in good health. Input material: naive CD4+ T cells from blood. This specimen's cell subset or site label, interpreted: true naive CD4+ T cells. The CDR3 has the sequence CASSLDQASTGELFF. In nucleotide form, the sequence is TGTGCCAGCAGCTTAGATCAGGCGAGCACCGGGGAGCTGTTTTTT.